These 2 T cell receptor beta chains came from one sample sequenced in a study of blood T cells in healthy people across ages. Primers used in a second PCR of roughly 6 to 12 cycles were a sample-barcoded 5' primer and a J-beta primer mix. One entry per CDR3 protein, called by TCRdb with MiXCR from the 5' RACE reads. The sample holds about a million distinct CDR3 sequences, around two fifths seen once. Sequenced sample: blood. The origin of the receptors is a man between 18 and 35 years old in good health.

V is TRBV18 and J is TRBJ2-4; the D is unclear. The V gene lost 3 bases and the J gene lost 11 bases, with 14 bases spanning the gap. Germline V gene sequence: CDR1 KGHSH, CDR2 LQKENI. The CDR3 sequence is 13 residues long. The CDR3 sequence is CASSPRLSDVQYF. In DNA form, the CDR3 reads TGTGCCAGCTCACCGCGGTTGTCGGACGTTCAGTACTTC.

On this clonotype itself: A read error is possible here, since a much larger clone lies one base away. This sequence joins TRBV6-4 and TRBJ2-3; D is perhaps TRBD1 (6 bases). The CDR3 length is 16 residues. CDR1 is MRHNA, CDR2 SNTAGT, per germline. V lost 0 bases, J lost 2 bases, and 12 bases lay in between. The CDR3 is CASSDSPGVSTDTQYF. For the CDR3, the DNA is TGTGCCAGCAGTGACTCGCCAGGGGTTTCCACAGATACGCAGTATTTT.